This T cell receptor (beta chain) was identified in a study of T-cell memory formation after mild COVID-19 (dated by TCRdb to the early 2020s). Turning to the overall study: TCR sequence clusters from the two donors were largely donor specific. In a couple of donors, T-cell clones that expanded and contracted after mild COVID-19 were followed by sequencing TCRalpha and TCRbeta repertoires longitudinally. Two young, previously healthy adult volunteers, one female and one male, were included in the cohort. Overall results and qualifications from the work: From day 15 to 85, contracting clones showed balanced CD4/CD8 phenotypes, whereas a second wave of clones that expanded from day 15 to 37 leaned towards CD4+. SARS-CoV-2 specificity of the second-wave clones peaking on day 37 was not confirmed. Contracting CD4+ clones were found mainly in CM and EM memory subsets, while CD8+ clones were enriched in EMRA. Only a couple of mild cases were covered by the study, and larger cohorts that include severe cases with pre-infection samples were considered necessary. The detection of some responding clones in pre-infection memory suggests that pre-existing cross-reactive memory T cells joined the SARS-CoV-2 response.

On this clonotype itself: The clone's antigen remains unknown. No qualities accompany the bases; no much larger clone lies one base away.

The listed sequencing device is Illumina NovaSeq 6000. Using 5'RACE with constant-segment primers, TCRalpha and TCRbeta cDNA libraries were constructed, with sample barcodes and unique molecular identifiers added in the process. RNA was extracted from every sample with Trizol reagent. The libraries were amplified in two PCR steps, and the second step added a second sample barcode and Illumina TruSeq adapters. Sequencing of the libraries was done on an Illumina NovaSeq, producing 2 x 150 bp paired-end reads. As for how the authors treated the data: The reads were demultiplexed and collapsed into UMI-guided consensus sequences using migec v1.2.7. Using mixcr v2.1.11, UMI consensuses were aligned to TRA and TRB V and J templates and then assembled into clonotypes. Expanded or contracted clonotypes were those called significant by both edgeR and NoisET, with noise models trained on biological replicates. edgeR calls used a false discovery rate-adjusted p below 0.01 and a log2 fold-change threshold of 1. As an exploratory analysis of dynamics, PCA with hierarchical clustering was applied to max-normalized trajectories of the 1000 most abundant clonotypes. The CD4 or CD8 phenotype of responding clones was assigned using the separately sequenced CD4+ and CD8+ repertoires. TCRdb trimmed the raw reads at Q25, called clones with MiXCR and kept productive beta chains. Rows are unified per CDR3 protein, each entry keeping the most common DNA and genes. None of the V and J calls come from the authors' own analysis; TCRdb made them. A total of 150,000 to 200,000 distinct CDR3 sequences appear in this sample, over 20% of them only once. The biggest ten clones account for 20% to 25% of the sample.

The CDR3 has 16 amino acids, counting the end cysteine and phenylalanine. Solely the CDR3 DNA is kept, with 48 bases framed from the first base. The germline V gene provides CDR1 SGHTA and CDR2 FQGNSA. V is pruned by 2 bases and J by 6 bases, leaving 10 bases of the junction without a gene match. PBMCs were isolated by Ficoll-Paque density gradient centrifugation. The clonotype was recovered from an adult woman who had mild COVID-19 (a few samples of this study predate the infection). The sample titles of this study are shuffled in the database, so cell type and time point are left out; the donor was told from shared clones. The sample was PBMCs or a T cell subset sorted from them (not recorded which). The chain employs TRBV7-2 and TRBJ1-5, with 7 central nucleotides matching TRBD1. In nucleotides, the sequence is TGTGCCAGCAGCTTATCCAACAGGGGATCTGGTCAGCCCCAGCATTTT. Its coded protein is CASSLSNRGSGQPQHF.